In this sample, the clone carrying this T cell receptor (beta chain) turned up once. This sample stems from a study of blood T cell repertoires in COVID-19. The CDR3 spans 19 residues. CDR1 and CDR2 from the germline V gene are SGHTA and FQGNSA. Trimming took 3 bases from V and 3 from J, leaving 26 bases between them. Original methodology: Quantification of nucleated cells was approximated via reference gene primer amplification. This table comes from immunoSEQ multiplex PCR, and its TCRdb copy is limited to in-frame clones, with some not included. V and J calls and clone size follow that table, whereas D and trimming were derived from the DNA. Here the sample spans about 120,000 clones, nearly 90% being singletons.

Sequencing was carried out using peripheral blood. This TCR came from a woman aged 60-75 years with COVID-19, enrolled during active disease. The rearrangement joins TRBV7-2 to TRBJ1-1, with D maybe TRBD1 (6 bases). The CDR3 DNA reads as TGTGCCAGCAGCTTTAGCTACAGGGTGGACGGGATGTCGGACACTGAAGCTTTCTTT. This gives the protein CASSFSYRVDGMSDTEAFF.